This T cell receptor beta chain was captured in a study of CD8 T cells in Susac syndrome. About 0.5 to 1 ug RNA was reverse transcribed with random hexamers. TCRdb used MiXCR to reprocess the immunoSEQ multiplex PCR reads, holding one entry per CDR3 protein. Of around 200,000 distinct CDR3 sequences listed, 85% to 95% were seen once; the top ten hold approximately 0.094%. CDR1 and CDR2 from the germline V gene are MNHEY and SMNVEV (reference sequence). The CDR3 covers 14 residues. Deletions cut 3 bases from V and 0 bases from J, with 8 bases between. This clonotype has just a few counts. Sequencing used CD4+ T cells from PBMCs. The V and J genes are TRBV27 and TRBJ1-1; D is undetermined. This receptor was identified in a human donor in good health. CDR3 sequence: CASSLAGLNTEAFF. DNA of the CDR3: TGTGCCAGCAGTTTGGCCGGATTGAACACTGAAGCTTTCTTT.